The present TCR beta chain was sequenced within a study of T cells after yellow fever vaccination. This clonotype was recorded a few times. CDR3 size: 14 residues. The junction had 6 bases not matched to a gene; V was cut back by 6 bases and J by 6 bases. TCRdb reprocessed the 5' RACE reads via MiXCR and lists one record per CDR3 protein. The table has around 310,000 distinct CDR3 sequences, 3.6% seen once. This TCR was recovered from a man in his late teens or twenties who received the YFV17D yellow fever vaccine. Here the sequenced sample was PBMCs, taken on the day of the yellow fever booster vaccination. This sequence joins TRBV12-3 or TRBV12-4 and TRBJ1-5; 9 bases fit TRBD1. The CDR3: CASSTDRGGQPQHF. CDR3 sequence (DNA): TGTGCCAGCAGCACGGACAGGGGAGGTCAGCCCCAGCATTTT.